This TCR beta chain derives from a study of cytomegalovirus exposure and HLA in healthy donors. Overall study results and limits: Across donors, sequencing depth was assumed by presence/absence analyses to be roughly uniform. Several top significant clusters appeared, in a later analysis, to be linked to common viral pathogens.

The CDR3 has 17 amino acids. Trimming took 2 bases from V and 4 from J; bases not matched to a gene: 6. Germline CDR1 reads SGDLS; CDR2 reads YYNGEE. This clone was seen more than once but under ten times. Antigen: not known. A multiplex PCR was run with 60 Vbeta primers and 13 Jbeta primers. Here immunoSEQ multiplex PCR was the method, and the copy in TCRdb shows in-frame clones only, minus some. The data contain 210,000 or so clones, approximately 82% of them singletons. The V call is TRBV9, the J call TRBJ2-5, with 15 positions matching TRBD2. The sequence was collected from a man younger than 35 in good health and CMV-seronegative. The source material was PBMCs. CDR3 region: CASSVGLAGGVGETQYF. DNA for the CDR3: TGTGCCAGCAGCGTGGGACTAGCGGGAGGAGTTGGAGAGACCCAGTACTTC.